The clone carrying this TCR beta chain was counted only a few times. Its matching antigen is unknown. Peripheral blood was drawn, approximately 10 milliliters per donor. The sample comes from a study of blood T cells in healthy people across ages. Study-wide background: Per two T cells, about one barcoded beta molecule was captured through template switching. Broader study findings: Naive T cell percentage and TCR beta diversity correlated strongly.

A second PCR, run for roughly 7 to 12 cycles, used a sample-barcoded 5' primer plus a J-beta primer mix. A tag from a template-switch adaptor with 12 random nucleotides marked each cDNA molecule. TCRdb itself ran the 5' RACE reads through MiXCR, one entry per CDR3 protein. The table includes about a million distinct CDR3 sequences, around 46% detected once. Trimming pared 5 bases from V and 5 bases from J, leaving 15 bases between. This CDR3 has 14 residues. Germline loops: CDR1 SGHAT, CDR2 FQNNGV. The sequence came from a man aged 25 to 40 in good health. The chain has TRBV11-2 and TRBJ2-5; D remains ambiguous. The specimen was blood. CDR3 loop: CASSPLTVGETQYF. The CDR3 DNA reads as TGTGCCAGCAGCCCTCTGACTGTTGGGGAGACCCAGTACTTC.